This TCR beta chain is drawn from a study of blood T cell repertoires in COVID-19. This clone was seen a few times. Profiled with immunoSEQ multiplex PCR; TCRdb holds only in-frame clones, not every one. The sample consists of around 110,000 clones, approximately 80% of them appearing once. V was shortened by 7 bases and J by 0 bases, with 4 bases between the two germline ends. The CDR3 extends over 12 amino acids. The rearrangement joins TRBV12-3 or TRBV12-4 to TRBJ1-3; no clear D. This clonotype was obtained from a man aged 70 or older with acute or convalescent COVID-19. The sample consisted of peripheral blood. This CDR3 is CASTFSGNTIYF. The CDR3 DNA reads TGTGCCAGCACATTCTCTGGAAACACCATATATTTT.